This T cell receptor beta chain was identified during a study of blood T cell repertoires in COVID-19. This CDR3 region has 14 residues. Germline-derived CDR1 and CDR2 are SGHVS and FNYEAQ. V shed 5 bases, J shed 3 bases, and the junction held 3 bases outside the gene matches. Assay: immunoSEQ multiplex PCR; the TCRdb copy retains only in-frame clones and omits some. The sample has just over 300,000 clones, about 91% seen once. This chain joins TRBV7-6 and TRBJ1-3, with 8 bases matching TRBD1. The origin of this receptor is a woman aged 40 to 50 who had recovered from COVID-19. Sequenced material: PBMCs or T cells enriched from blood (not recorded which). DNA of the CDR3: TGTGCCAGCAGCCAGGGACAGGTTGGAAACACCATATATTTT. Residues: CASSQGQVGNTIYF.